A single sample gave rise to the 29 T cell receptor beta chains below, sequenced in a study of vaccination and CD4 T cells after COVID-19. Their antigens are not known. At the Johns Hopkins FTIC core, DNA taken from cultured CD4+ T cells was sequenced by way of the Oncomine TCR Beta short-read assay. Each CDR3 protein is one row after TCRdb ran MiXCR on the PCR reads. The sample includes approximately 15,000 distinct CDR3 sequences, roughly 50% of them seen just once. Treatment: roughly ten-day PBMC culture with coronavirus spike peptide pools or control peptides (ViraFEST assay). The sample consisted of CD4+ T cells from blood, cultured in vitro, taken before SARS-CoV-2 vaccination. These receptors were obtained from a human donor who had recovered from COVID-19.

The CDR3 DNA follows: TGTGCCACCAGCAGAGCCGCAGGGGAGCCCCAAGAGACCCAGTACTTC. Translating gives CATSRAAGEPQETQYF. The V and J genes are TRBV15 and TRBJ2-5; a weak D match, TRBD1 (6 bases). This CDR3 comprises 16 residues. CDR1 and CDR2 (germline): LNHNV, YYDKDF (reference sequence). The V end was cut by 1 base, the J end by 1 base, with 13 bases between.

The genes are TRBV10-1 and TRBJ1-1, with D maybe TRBD1 (5 bases). The CDR3 spans 13 residues. CDR1 is WNHNN and CDR2 is SYGVQD in the germline V gene (reference sequence). V lost 3 bases to trimming and J lost 11 bases, with 16 bases between them. The CDR3, as DNA: TGCGCCAGCAGTGAATCGGGAATTGGGGCGGCTTTCTTT. Its protein product is CASSESGIGAAFF.

This clonotype was seen a few times. This chain connects TRBV7-8 to TRBJ1-3; D not certain. Germline values: CDR1 SGHVS, CDR2 FQNEAQ. The V gene lost 5 bases and the J gene lost 0 bases, with 11 bases spanning the gap. CDR3 size: 15 residues. CDR3 DNA: TGTGCCAGCAGCCCCTGGACTGGCTCTGGAAACACCATATATTTT. Its protein product is CASSPWTGSGNTIYF.

This clonotype was counted between two and nine times. This chain uses TRBV30 with TRBJ1-1; no clear D gene. The V gene's germline CDR1 is GTSNPN and CDR2 SVGIG (reference sequence). CDR3 length: 11 amino acids. V lost 3 bases and J lost 2, with 4 bases in between. CDR3 nucleotide sequence: TGTGCCTGGAGCGACAACACTGAAGCTTTCTTT. Its protein is CAWSDNTEAFF.

The rearrangement uses TRBV24-1 and TRBJ1-5; TRBD1 is a possible D gene (6 bases). The CDR3 covers 12 residues. Germline V gene data show CDR1 as KGHDR and CDR2 as SFDVKD. The V end lost 4 bases, the J end lost 12 bases, and 12 bases lay between the germline ends. CDR3 amino acids: CATSEQTGRQHF. CDR3 bases: TGTGCCACCAGTGAGCAGACAGGCCGCCAGCATTTT.

This clonotype was seen a handful of times. This chain joins TRBV6-5 and TRBJ2-2; D is perhaps TRBD1 (5 bases). The CDR3 loop spans 16 amino acids. With 3 bases removed from V and 0 bases from J, the gap between germline ends came to 11 bases. Germline values: CDR1 MNHEY, CDR2 SVGAGI. CDR3 region: CASSYRSRANTGELFF. In DNA form, the CDR3 reads TGTGCCAGCAGTTATCGGAGCAGGGCGAACACCGGGGAGCTGTTTTTT.

As DNA, the CDR3 is TGTGCCAGCACCCAAGGAGGCACTGGGAACGAGCAGTACTTC. Its translation: CASTQGGTGNEQYF. V is TRBV11-1 and J is TRBJ2-7; TRBD2 is a possible D gene (5 bases). From germline, CDR1 is SGHAT and CDR2 FQDESV (reference sequence). CDR3 length equals 14 residues. V was shortened by 7 bases and J by 5 bases, with 18 bases between the two germline ends.

The chain carries TRBV6-1 and TRBJ1-2, with 9 bases identical to TRBD1. Germline V lookup: CDR1 MNHNS, CDR2 SASEGT. The CDR3 contains 14 residues. Trimming took 6 bases from V and 5 from J; bases not matched to a gene: 7. The CDR3 DNA sequence: TGTGCCAGCAGAACCATGGGACAGGGATATGGCTACACCTTC. As protein: CASRTMGQGYGYTF.

This clonotype ranks as medium-sized. The rearrangement uses TRBV19 and TRBJ2-7; possible D gene TRBD1, 6 bases. The ends were cut back, 6 bases at V and 3 bases at J, with 15 bases in the middle. Germline loops: CDR1 LNHDA, CDR2 SQIVND (reference sequence). CDR3 length equals 14 residues. CDR3 amino acids: CASSRDRTDYEQYF. The CDR3 nucleotides are TGTGCCAGTAGCCGAGACAGGACGGACTACGAGCAGTACTTC.

This CDR3 reads CSAPRRAGELFF. In nucleotides, the CDR3 is TGCAGTGCCCCGAGGCGGGCCGGGGAGCTGTTTTTT. The chain combines TRBV20-1 with TRBJ2-2, with D perhaps TRBD2 (5 bases). The V and J ends lost 6 bases and 6 bases respectively, with 11 bases between them. In germline, CDR1 is DFQATT, CDR2 SNEGSKA (reference sequence). The CDR3 has 12 residues.

This clonotype was seen only once. V is TRBV6-2 or TRBV6-3 and J is TRBJ1-2; perhaps TRBD1 as D (6 bases). The V end lost 6 bases, the J end lost 5 bases, and 16 bases lay between the germline ends. The CDR3 spans 14 residues. CDR1 is MNHEY, CDR2 SVGEGT, per germline. In DNA form, the CDR3 reads TGTGCCAGCAGCCACGACAGGTTTCAATATGGCTACACCTTC. Its protein is CASSHDRFQYGYTF.

The sample holds a few counts of this clonotype. V is TRBV20-1 and J is TRBJ2-5, with D perhaps matching TRBD1 (6 bases). CDR3 length: 15 residues. V was cut by 7 bases and J by 2 bases, with 20 bases left in between. Germline values: CDR1 DFQATT, CDR2 SNEGSKA (reference sequence). The CDR3 DNA sequence: TGCAGTGTACTGACGGGCAGGGGAACACAAGAGACCCAGTACTTC. Its translation: CSVLTGRGTQETQYF.

The chain combines TRBV7-3 with TRBJ1-1; no definite D call. This CDR3 comprises 15 residues. V gave up 2 bases and J gave up 1 base, with 11 bases separating them. In germline, CDR1 is SGHTA, CDR2 FQGTGA. The CDR3 nucleotides are TGTGCCAGCAGCTTATACAGAGGCCAGAACACTGAAGCTTTCTTT. Its protein is CASSLYRGQNTEAFF. Filled out from reference TRBV7-3 and TRBJ1-1, the complete variable domain reads GAGVSQTPSNKVTEKGKYVELRCDPISGHTALYWYRQSLGQGPEFLIYFQGTGAADDSGLPNDRFFAVRPEGSVSTLKIQRTERGDSAVYLCASSLYRGQNTEAFFGQGTRLTVV.

This CDR3 reads CSARASGRQETQYF. The CDR3 DNA reads as TGCAGTGCTAGAGCTAGCGGGAGGCAAGAGACCCAGTACTTC. This chain uses TRBV20-1 with TRBJ2-5; 11 bases agree with TRBD2. After removal of 1 base from V and 2 bases from J, the junction contained 0 bases not matched to a gene. The germline gives CDR1 DFQATT, CDR2 SNEGSKA (reference sequence). The CDR3 has 14 amino acids.

V and J are TRBV28 and TRBJ1-6; D is unclear. This CDR3 has 14 amino acids. The V end lost 7 bases, the J end lost 10 bases, and 17 bases lay between the germline ends. CDR1 and CDR2 from the germline V gene are MDHEN and SYDVKM. The chain's CDR3 is CASIPSGSLSPLHF. In DNA, the CDR3 is TGTGCCAGCATCCCATCCGGCAGTTTATCACCCCTCCACTTT.

This rearrangement joins TRBV12-3 or TRBV12-4 to TRBJ1-1, with a weak D call TRBD1 (5 bases). Trimming pared 2 bases from V and 7 bases from J, leaving 14 bases between. This CDR3 is built from 14 residues. CDR3 region: CASSLSGTLHEAFF. The CDR3 DNA follows: TGTGCCAGCAGTTTAAGTGGGACCCTGCATGAAGCTTTCTTT.

This clonotype was counted a few times. The rearrangement uses TRBV20-1 and TRBJ1-5; D is uncertain. The CDR3 length is 15 residues. V shed 5 bases and J shed 5 bases, with 19 bases lying between them. Germline V lookup: CDR1 DFQATT, CDR2 SNEGSKA (reference sequence). The CDR3 here is CSAGFPGWGDQPQHF. In nucleotides, the CDR3 is TGCAGTGCTGGTTTTCCGGGGTGGGGAGATCAGCCCCAGCATTTT.

The chain joins TRBV7-9 to TRBJ2-5, with unresolved D. V was trimmed by 3 bases and J by 1 base, leaving 6 bases between them. Germline CDR1 and CDR2: SEHNR and FQNEAQ (reference sequence). This CDR3 is built from 13 residues. The CDR3 region has the DNA TGTGCCAGCAGCTTTTCCGTCCAAGAGACCCAGTACTTC. It translates to CASSFSVQETQYF.

V and J are TRBV12-3 or TRBV12-4 and TRBJ2-2, with 8 bases that match TRBD2. CDR3 length: 15 amino acids. V lost 8 bases, J lost 4 bases, and 9 bases stayed unmatched. CDR3 in DNA: TGTGCCAGCGCACAGGGACTAGGAGGCACCGGGGAGCTGTTTTTT. It translates to CASAQGLGGTGELFF.

This clonotype was detected a few times. The CDR3 here is CASSYRGAGYTF. CDR3 sequence (DNA): TGTGCCAGCAGTTACCGGGGGGCCGGCTACACCTTC. The chain has TRBV6-5 and TRBJ1-2, with D possibly matching TRBD1 (6 bases). Trimming left V 2 bases short and J 8 bases short, with 9 bases between. The germline V gene encodes CDR1 MNHEY and CDR2 SVGAGI. The CDR3 has 12 residues.

In this sample, this clonotype turned up a few times. This chain connects TRBV20-1 to TRBJ1-5; TRBD1 agrees at 7 bases. CDR1 and CDR2 from the germline V gene are DFQATT and SNEGSKA (reference sequence). Germline trimming cut 2 bases from V and 5 bases from J; bases unmatched to any gene: 3. The CDR3 is 13 amino acids. CDR3 nucleotides: TGCAGTGCTAGAAATGACAGGGATCAGCCCCAGCATTTT. It is translated as CSARNDRDQPQHF.

The chain combines TRBV7-2 with TRBJ2-2, with 10 bases aligning to TRBD2. This CDR3 comprises 16 residues. J was trimmed by 6 bases and V by 2 bases; bases with no gene match: 6. The germline CDR1 and CDR2 sequences are SGHTA and FQGNSA. The CDR3, as DNA: TGTGCCAGCAGCTTAAATCCGGGACTAGCGTCCGGGGAGCTGTTTTTT. Protein: CASSLNPGLASGELFF.

CDR3 amino acids: CASSYSDSDYGYTF. The CDR3 bases are TGTGCCAGCAGTTACTCGGACTCGGACTATGGCTACACCTTC. The chain recombines TRBV6-2 or TRBV6-3 with TRBJ1-2; D not certain. The germline V and J ends were trimmed by 0 bases and 3 bases, with 8 bases remaining between them. Germline CDR1 reads MNHEY; CDR2 reads SVGEGT. The CDR3 loop spans 14 amino acids.

The CDR3, as DNA: TGTGCCAGCAGTTTGGTAGGGGTAGAATACGAGCAGTACTTC. Translation gives CASSLVGVEYEQYF. The chain couples TRBV12-3 or TRBV12-4 to TRBJ2-7, with D perhaps TRBD1 (5 bases). This CDR3 has 14 residues. Deletions cut 3 bases from V and 4 bases from J, with 13 bases between.

Here the CDR3 reads CASSSPSGTRKMNTEAFF. CDR3 DNA sequence: TGTGCCAGCAGCTCGCCATCCGGGACCCGGAAAATGAACACTGAAGCTTTCTTT. The rearrangement joins TRBV7-2 to TRBJ1-1; weak D call: TRBD1 (5 bases). V shed 4 bases and J shed 0 bases, with 21 bases lying between them. The CDR3 has 18 residues. Germline CDR1 reads SGHTA; CDR2 reads FQGNSA.

V usage is TRBV6-1 and J usage is TRBJ1-5; D is uncertain. The germline V gene has CDR1 MNHNS and CDR2 SASEGT. Trimming cost V 1 base and J 6 bases, with 13 bases left between them. This CDR3 contains 15 residues. CDR3: CASSEGGGSSQPQHF. In nucleotides, the CDR3 is TGTGCCAGCAGTGAAGGGGGAGGGTCGAGTCAGCCCCAGCATTTT.

This clonotype appeared a few times. The chain carries TRBV6-2 or TRBV6-3 and TRBJ1-2; 12 nucleotides align to TRBD1. This CDR3 region has 14 residues. The germline gives CDR1 MNHEY, CDR2 SVGEGT. J lost 8 bases, V lost 6 bases, and 7 bases had no gene match. Here the CDR3 DNA reads TGTGCCAGCAGCCCGGGACAGGGGGCGCAAGGCTACACCTTC. Protein product: CASSPGQGAQGYTF.

This clonotype was observed once. The germline gene is not matched at one end of the junction; a read error may be the cause. The V gene is TRBV5-1, the J gene TRBJ1-2; D may be TRBD1 (5 bases). Germline CDR1 and CDR2: SGHRS and YFSETQ. This CDR3 has 13 amino acids. The CDR3 DNA follows: TGCGCCAGCAGCTTGCAGGGTAACTATGGCTACATCTTC. Its translation is CASSLQGNYGYIF.

Only one count was recorded for this clonotype. The chain joins TRBV5-6 to TRBJ1-4; 7 positions match TRBD1. CDR3 length equals 12 residues. With 4 bases clipped from V and 10 bases from J, the junction kept 4 bases outside the gene matches. The germline gives CDR1 SGHDT, CDR2 YYEEEE. The CDR3, as DNA: TGTGCCAGCAGCCACTACAGGGGAAAACTGTTTTTT. This translates into CASSHYRGKLFF. Full variable domain (rest looked up from reference TRBV5-6 and TRBJ1-4): DAGVTQSPTHLIKTRGQQVTLRCSPKSGHDTVSWYQQALGQGPQFIFQYYEEEERQRGNFPDRFSGHQFPNYSSELNVNALLLGDSALYLCASSHYRGKLFFGSGTQLSVL.